This T cell receptor beta chain was recorded in a study of human T cells and chemical hapten exposure. About the study: On the upper back, patch tests were applied with 0.01% DPC and read at 6 days. Whole-study findings and limits: As the donors had alopecia, their immune response may differ from healthy people's.

Stated time point: pre-sensitization, week 0. Treatment meaning: therapeutic diphenylcyclopropenone sensitization with weekly scalp DPC. Prior to application of each patch test, blood was drawn. The template was total RNA from unfractionated whole blood. TCRdb recomputed calls from the RACE reads with MiXCR, one row per CDR3 protein. The table has fewer than 65,000 distinct CDR3 sequences, 8.5% to 10% seen once. This clonotype appeared many times. Antigen unknown. The receptor comes from a woman in her forties with alopecia areata. Some clones in this sample may be carry-over from other donors' samples. This specimen was whole blood, taken in connection with sensitization to the hapten diphenylcyclopropenone (DPC).

This CDR3 reads CASKVNRGGTEAFF. As DNA, the CDR3 is TGTGCCAGCAAAGTAAACCGGGGGGGCACTGAAGCTTTCTTT. This chain joins TRBV27 and TRBJ1-1, with D maybe TRBD1 (5 bases). With 7 bases removed from V and 4 bases from J, the gap between germline ends came to 16 bases. The CDR3 loop spans 14 amino acids. Germline CDR1 and CDR2: MNHEY and SMNVEV (reference sequence).